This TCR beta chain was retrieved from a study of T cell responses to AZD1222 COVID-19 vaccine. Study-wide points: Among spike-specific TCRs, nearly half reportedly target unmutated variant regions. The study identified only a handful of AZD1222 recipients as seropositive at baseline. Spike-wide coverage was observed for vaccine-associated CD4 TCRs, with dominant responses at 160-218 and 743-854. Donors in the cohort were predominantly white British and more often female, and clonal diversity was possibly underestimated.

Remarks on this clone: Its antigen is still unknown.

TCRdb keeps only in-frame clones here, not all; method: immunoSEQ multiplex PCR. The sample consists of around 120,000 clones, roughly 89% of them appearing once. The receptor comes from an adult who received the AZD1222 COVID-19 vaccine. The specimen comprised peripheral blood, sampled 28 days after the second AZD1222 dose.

This CDR3 reads CASSPHGGQGGTEAFF. The CDR3 region has the DNA TGTGCCAGCAGCCCCCACGGCGGACAGGGAGGGACTGAAGCTTTCTTT. This chain joins TRBV3-1 (or the pseudogene TRBV3-2) and TRBJ1-1; 8 bases fit TRBD1. The CDR3 loop spans 16 amino acids. With V trimmed by 4 bases and J by 5 bases, 12 bases remained unmatched. In germline, CDR1 is LGHDT, CDR2 YNNKEL (reference sequence).